This record covers a single TCR beta chain. Its antigen is unknown. This sample is part of a study of T cells expressing NK-cell markers. About the study: Among eight sequenced donors, seven carried HCMV seropositivity while one was seronegative.

The TCR beta cDNA came from 5'RACE template switching with UMIs. TCRdb reworked the 5' RACE reads into one entry per CDR3 protein, no DNA. This sample's table has 150,000 to 170,000 distinct CDR3 sequences. Germline loops: CDR1 MDHEN, CDR2 SYDVKM. The CDR3 is made up of 16 amino acids. The study's findings and limits: NKG2C+ dominant clonotypes from about 6 donors made up about 1.0-7.5% of CD8+ T cells. Dominance of the CD3+CD56-NKG2C+ fraction by these clonotypes also held in a handful of donors.

Material: blood T cells: a sorted CD56 or NKG2C T cell subset, CD4+ or CD8+ T cells, or bulk PBMC T cells (not recorded which). The rearrangement links TRBV28 to TRBJ1-1; as DNA is missing, the TRBD1 call by TCRdb cannot be tested. This sequence originates from a woman aged 50 to 60 in good health. CDR3 in amino acids: CASSAGKRRVRFEAFF.